A selection of T cell receptor beta chains follows, all from one sample in a study of CD8 T cells in Susac syndrome. TCRdb passed the immunoSEQ multiplex PCR reads through MiXCR, listing each CDR3 protein once. Of approximately 190,000 distinct CDR3 sequences listed, 90% to 95% were seen once; the top ten hold under 0.095%. Sequencing was done on a sample of CD4+ T cells from PBMCs. Receptors originate from a human donor with multiple sclerosis. The CDR3 runs from the conserved cysteine through the conserved F or W. Each record gives: D gene, J gene, clone size, V gene, CDR3 DNA, CDR3 protein. A D gene is named only where the DNA matches it firmly. A clone size is listed for some rows: how often the clone was seen (once, few, many), or a class if it is expanded.

D: TRBD2; J: TRBJ2-1; size: -; V: TRBV24-1; DNA: TGTGCCACCAGTGAAGAAACTAGCGGACGCCGGAAAAACTACCAGTTCTTC; CDR3: CATSEETSGRRKNYQFF
D: -; J: TRBJ2-7; size: -; V: TRBV30; DNA: TGTGCCTGGAGCAGAAAGGACGGGAGCTCCTACGAGCAGTACTTC; CDR3: CAWSRKDGSSYEQYF
D: -; J: TRBJ1-1; size: -; V: TRBV2; DNA: TGTGCCAGCAGTTTTCAGTTAAACACTGAAGCTTTCTTT; CDR3: CASSFQLNTEAFF
D: TRBD1; J: TRBJ2-7; size: -; V: TRBV20-1; DNA: TGCAGTGCCCCTCCGCAGGGGGCAATCTACGAGCAGTACTTC; CDR3: CSAPPQGAIYEQYF
D: TRBD2; J: TRBJ2-1; size: -; V: TRBV4-2; DNA: TGTGCCAGCAGCCAAGAGAGGGACTACTACTCCTACAATGAGCAGTTCTTC; CDR3: CASSQERDYYSYNEQFF
D: TRBD2; J: TRBJ2-1; size: -; V: TRBV28; DNA: TGTGCCAGCACCACCCCTAGCGGGAGCTCCTACAATGAGCAGTTCTTC; CDR3: CASTTPSGSSYNEQFF
D: TRBD1; J: TRBJ1-4; size: -; V: TRBV27; DNA: TGTGCCAGCAGTTTATCGGACAGGGTTGGAGAAAAACTGTTTTTT; CDR3: CASSLSDRVGEKLFF
D: -; J: TRBJ1-2; size: -; V: TRBV2; DNA: TGTGCCAGCAGTGAACGAGGACAGTTACTCCCTACCTATGGCTACACCTTC; CDR3: CASSERGQLLPTYGYTF
D: -; J: TRBJ1-5; size: -; V: TRBV19; DNA: TGTGCCAGTAGGGAAAGGGAGCAGCCCCAGCATTTT; CDR3: CASREREQPQHF
D: -; J: TRBJ1-1; size: -; V: TRBV28; DNA: TGTGCCAGCAGTCGGGGAGGAACTGAAGCTTTCTTT; CDR3: CASSRGGTEAFF
D: TRBD2; J: TRBJ2-3; size: -; V: TRBV5-1; DNA: TGCGCCAGCATCCCGGGACTAGCGAGCACAGATACGCAGTATTTT; CDR3: CASIPGLASTDTQYF
D: -; J: TRBJ2-1; size: -; V: TRBV27; DNA: TGTGCCAGCGGCTTTTCGGCAGCCTACAATGAGCAGTTCTTC; CDR3: CASGFSAAYNEQFF
D: -; J: TRBJ2-3; size: few; V: TRBV19; DNA: TGTGCCAGTAGTATTCGTGATACGCAGTATTTT; CDR3: CASSIRDTQYF
D: -; J: TRBJ2-5; size: -; V: TRBV30; DNA: TGTGCCTGGACAGAGCAAGAGACCCAGTACTTC; CDR3: CAWTEQETQYF
D: TRBD2; J: TRBJ2-7; size: -; V: TRBV27; DNA: TGTGCCAGCAGTCCTCGGACTAGCGGGAGCTCCGAGCAGTACTTC; CDR3: CASSPRTSGSSEQYF
D: -; J: TRBJ2-7; size: -; V: TRBV12-3/TRBV12-4; DNA: TGTGCCAGCAGTTGGGGGATCCAGGGTTTCTACGAGCAGTACTTC; CDR3: CASSWGIQGFYEQYF
D: TRBD2; J: TRBJ2-1; size: -; V: TRBV24-1; DNA: TGTGCCACCAGTGTTCTTAGCGGGAGCTACAATGAGCAGTTCTTC; CDR3: CATSVLSGSYNEQFF
D: TRBD2; J: TRBJ2-7; size: once; V: TRBV2; DNA: TGTGCCAGCAGTGGAAGTAGCGGGTCCGCGTACTTC; CDR3: CASSGSSGSAYF
D: TRBD1; J: TRBJ2-1; size: -; V: TRBV3-1; DNA: TGTGCACAGGGGGACCCGCAGGATGAGCAGTTCTTC; CDR3: CAQGDPQDEQFF
D: -; J: TRBJ2-7; size: few; V: TRBV3-1; DNA: TGTGCCAGCAGCCAAGATAGCGTCGCCACGGTGCAGTACTTC; CDR3: CASSQDSVATVQYF
D: -; J: TRBJ2-1; size: -; V: TRBV18; DNA: TGTGCCAGCTCACTACGGGTAGCCCATGAGCAGTTCTTC; CDR3: CASSLRVAHEQFF
D: -; J: TRBJ2-7; size: -; V: TRBV12-5; DNA: TGTGCTAGTGGTTTGCAGGACTTCGGCGAGCAGTACTTC; CDR3: CASGLQDFGEQYF
D: TRBD1; J: TRBJ1-2; size: -; V: TRBV30; DNA: TGTGCCTGGAGCGGTTTGACAGGGGCTAACTATGGCTACACCTTC; CDR3: CAWSGLTGANYGYTF
D: -; J: TRBJ2-5; size: -; V: TRBV20-1; DNA: TGCAGTGCTAGGGGGCTGGTGCGAGAGACCCAGTACTTC; CDR3: CSARGLVRETQYF
D: TRBD1; J: TRBJ1-4; size: -; V: TRBV3-1; DNA: TGTGCCAGCAGCCAAGAGGGACAGCCTAATGAAAAACTGTTTTTT; CDR3: CASSQEGQPNEKLFF
D: -; J: TRBJ2-7; size: -; V: TRBV23-1; DNA: TGCGCCAGCAGTCCTGACATAACCTACTGCGAGCAGTACTTC; CDR3: CASSPDITYCEQYF
D: TRBD1; J: TRBJ1-1; size: -; V: TRBV12-3/TRBV12-4; DNA: TGTGCCAGCAGGAAACTGACAGGGGCTGAAGCTTTCTTT; CDR3: CASRKLTGAEAFF
D: -; J: TRBJ1-1; size: -; V: TRBV15; DNA: TGTGCCACCAGCCGCTCTCCGATGAACACTGAAGCTTTCTTT; CDR3: CATSRSPMNTEAFF
D: -; J: TRBJ2-1; size: few; V: TRBV7-2; DNA: TGTGCCAGCAGCTTAGATCACAATGAGCAGTTCTTC; CDR3: CASSLDHNEQFF
D: -; J: TRBJ1-2; size: -; V: TRBV6-1; DNA: TGTGCCAGCAGTGAAACAGAATATGGCTACACCTTC; CDR3: CASSETEYGYTF
D: -; J: TRBJ1-1; size: -; V: TRBV29-1; DNA: TGCAGCGTTGAGTGGTGGTCGGATACTGAAGCTTTCTTT; CDR3: CSVEWWSDTEAFF
D: TRBD2; J: TRBJ2-7; size: -; V: TRBV5-1; DNA: TGCGCCAGCAGCGGCCTAACTAGCGCCTACGAGCAGTACTTC; CDR3: CASSGLTSAYEQYF
D: -; J: TRBJ1-4; size: -; V: TRBV9; DNA: TGTGCCAGCAGCGTAGCGCGAACTAATGAAAAACTGTTTTTT; CDR3: CASSVARTNEKLFF
D: -; J: TRBJ2-5; size: -; V: TRBV5-6; DNA: TGTGCCAGCAGCCCCCCGGGACGAGTACGGACCCAGTACTTC; CDR3: CASSPPGRVRTQYF
D: TRBD2; J: TRBJ2-1; size: -; V: TRBV3-1; DNA: TGTGCCAGCAGCCAAGATACCCTAGCGGGCGAGCAGTTCTTC; CDR3: CASSQDTLAGEQFF
D: -; J: TRBJ1-2; size: -; V: TRBV27; DNA: TGTGCCAGCAGTTTGAATGGGGAGATCTATGGCTACACCTTC; CDR3: CASSLNGEIYGYTF
D: -; J: TRBJ2-1; size: -; V: TRBV15; DNA: TGTGCCACCAGCAGTTCCACCAATGAGCAGTTCTTC; CDR3: CATSSSTNEQFF
D: TRBD2; J: TRBJ2-1; size: -; V: TRBV20-1; DNA: TGCAGTGCTAGCCCCAGCGGGGGGCCGAATGAGCAGTTCTTC; CDR3: CSASPSGGPNEQFF
D: TRBD1; J: TRBJ1-1; size: -; V: TRBV12-3/TRBV12-4; DNA: TGTGCCAGCAGCCTTACAGGGGCGCGAGCTTTCTTT; CDR3: CASSLTGARAFF
D: -; J: TRBJ2-1; size: -; V: TRBV3-1; DNA: TGTGCCAGCAGCCACGGACTCTACTACAATGAGCAGTTCTTC; CDR3: CASSHGLYYNEQFF
D: -; J: TRBJ2-3; size: -; V: TRBV20-1; DNA: TGCAGTGCTAGAGTGCCTAGCACTAGCACAGATACGCAGTATTTT; CDR3: CSARVPSTSTDTQYF
D: TRBD1; J: TRBJ1-1; size: once; V: TRBV5-1; DNA: TGCGCCAGCAGCTTGAAAGGACAGGATACTGAAGCTTTCTTT; CDR3: CASSLKGQDTEAFF
D: TRBD1; J: TRBJ1-1; size: -; V: TRBV24-1; DNA: TGTGCCACCAGTGATTCTCGGACAGGGGTCACTGAAGCTTTCTTT; CDR3: CATSDSRTGVTEAFF
D: -; J: TRBJ2-5; size: -; V: TRBV3-1; DNA: TGTGCCAGCAGCCAAGTTCAGGAGACCCAGTACTTC; CDR3: CASSQVQETQYF
D: TRBD1; J: TRBJ2-5; size: -; V: TRBV13; DNA: TGTGCCAGCAGCAAATCCCGGGACAGGGGGCGACCACAAGAGACCCAGTACTTC; CDR3: CASSKSRDRGRPQETQYF
D: -; J: TRBJ2-1; size: once; V: TRBV18; DNA: TGTGCCAGCTCACCTATGGAAGATGAGCAGTTCTTC; CDR3: CASSPMEDEQFF
D: -; J: TRBJ2-5; size: -; V: TRBV24-1; DNA: TGTGCCACCAGTGACACAGGAGTTCCAGAGACCCAGTACTTC; CDR3: CATSDTGVPETQYF
D: -; J: TRBJ2-6; size: -; V: TRBV14; DNA: TGTGCCAGTTTCGGGGGCTCTGGGGCCAACGTCCTGACTTTC; CDR3: CASFGGSGANVLTF
D: -; J: TRBJ1-2; size: -; V: TRBV5-1; DNA: TGCGCCAGCAGCTTGGGGACACCCAAGGACTATGGCTACACCTTC; CDR3: CASSLGTPKDYGYTF